These T cell receptor beta chains were read from a single sample in a study of T cell responses to AZD1222 COVID-19 vaccine. Generated by immunoSEQ multiplex PCR, the TCRdb table keeps only in-frame clones and is missing some. The profile shows 200,000 or so clones, more than 80% of them singletons. The sample consisted of peripheral blood, taken on day 0 of AZD1222 vaccination. Source of these receptors: an adult in good health. The CDR3 runs from the conserved cysteine through the conserved F or W. The order of the fields is D gene, clone size, J gene, V gene, CDR3 protein, CDR3 DNA. The D gene is left open where the match is weak. Where a row states a size, it is once, few, many or the class of an expanded clone; other rows omit it.

D gene: NA; clone size: NA; J gene: TRBJ1-2; V gene: TRBV19; CDR3 protein: CASTWDVITTYGYTF; CDR3 DNA: TGTGCCAGTACCTGGGACGTTATTACGACCTATGGCTACACCTTC
D gene: NA; clone size: NA; J gene: TRBJ2-7; V gene: TRBV10-3; CDR3 protein: CAISESMEGSYEQYF; CDR3 DNA: TGTGCCATCAGTGAGTCGATGGAGGGGTCCTACGAGCAGTACTTC
D gene: TRBD2; clone size: NA; J gene: TRBJ2-7; V gene: TRBV10-1; CDR3 protein: CARSYGGGPFFQYF; CDR3 DNA: TGCGCCAGGTCTTACGGGGGAGGGCCTTTTTTTCAGTACTTC
D gene: NA; clone size: NA; J gene: TRBJ2-5; V gene: TRBV10-3; CDR3 protein: CAISETPGPQETQYF; CDR3 DNA: TGTGCCATCAGTGAGACCCCCGGACCTCAAGAGACCCAGTACTTC
D gene: TRBD1; clone size: once; J gene: TRBJ1-5; V gene: TRBV19; CDR3 protein: CASSMTGVGNQPQHF; CDR3 DNA: TGTGCCAGTAGTATGACAGGGGTTGGCAATCAGCCCCAGCATTTT
D gene: NA; clone size: once; J gene: TRBJ1-1; V gene: TRBV19; CDR3 protein: CASSISGFEAFF; CDR3 DNA: TGTGCCAGTAGTATCTCAGGGTTTGAAGCTTTCTTT
D gene: NA; clone size: NA; J gene: TRBJ1-2; V gene: TRBV5-4; CDR3 protein: CASSFNRAPYGYTF; CDR3 DNA: TGTGCCAGCAGCTTTAACAGGGCTCCCTATGGCTACACCTTC
D gene: NA; clone size: few; J gene: TRBJ1-3; V gene: TRBV27; CDR3 protein: CASSLSGSSGNTIYF; CDR3 DNA: TGTGCCAGCAGTTTGTCAGGGAGCTCTGGAAACACCATATATTTT
D gene: TRBD1; clone size: NA; J gene: TRBJ2-5; V gene: TRBV18; CDR3 protein: CASSPSGTGSETQYF; CDR3 DNA: TGTGCCAGCTCACCATCCGGGACAGGGTCAGAGACCCAGTACTTC
D gene: NA; clone size: NA; J gene: TRBJ2-3; V gene: TRBV2; CDR3 protein: CASSDLVARQSDTQYF; CDR3 DNA: TGTGCCAGCAGTGATCTAGTGGCCAGACAATCGGATACGCAGTATTTT
D gene: NA; clone size: NA; J gene: TRBJ1-2; V gene: TRBV4-2; CDR3 protein: CASSQVAGDGYGYTF; CDR3 DNA: TGTGCCAGCAGCCAAGTGGCAGGGGACGGCTATGGCTACACCTTC
D gene: NA; clone size: once; J gene: TRBJ2-1; V gene: TRBV9; CDR3 protein: CASSVGGSRLHNEQFF; CDR3 DNA: TGTGCCAGCAGCGTAGGAGGTAGCCGACTTCACAATGAGCAGTTCTTC
D gene: NA; clone size: NA; J gene: TRBJ1-5; V gene: TRBV7-6; CDR3 protein: CASSLQSGPNQPQHF; CDR3 DNA: TGTGCCAGCAGCCTCCAATCGGGGCCTAATCAGCCCCAGCATTTT
D gene: TRBD1; clone size: NA; J gene: TRBJ2-4; V gene: TRBV12-3/TRBV12-4; CDR3 protein: CASSDRVNIQYF; CDR3 DNA: TGTGCCAGCAGTGACAGGGTGAACATTCAGTACTTC
D gene: NA; clone size: NA; J gene: TRBJ2-3; V gene: TRBV9; CDR3 protein: CASSHIGPDTQYF; CDR3 DNA: TGTGCCAGCAGCCACATCGGCCCAGATACGCAGTATTTT
D gene: NA; clone size: NA; J gene: TRBJ1-2; V gene: TRBV27; CDR3 protein: CASRGGDAYGYTF; CDR3 DNA: TGTGCCAGCCGAGGGGGGGACGCCTATGGCTACACCTTC
D gene: NA; clone size: NA; J gene: TRBJ1-6; V gene: TRBV3-1/TRBV3-2; CDR3 protein: CASSHGENSPLHF; CDR3 DNA: TGTGCCAGCAGCCATGGAGAAAATTCACCCCTCCACTTT
D gene: TRBD1; clone size: NA; J gene: TRBJ2-5; V gene: TRBV28; CDR3 protein: CASSLDRGRRETQYF; CDR3 DNA: TGTGCCAGCAGTCTAGACAGGGGTAGGAGAGAGACCCAGTACTTC
D gene: NA; clone size: NA; J gene: TRBJ1-4; V gene: TRBV29-1; CDR3 protein: CSVERGINEKLFF; CDR3 DNA: TGCAGCGTTGAGAGGGGGATTAATGAAAAACTGTTTTTT
D gene: TRBD1; clone size: NA; J gene: TRBJ1-2; V gene: TRBV28; CDR3 protein: CASSSTGGATHGYTF; CDR3 DNA: TGTGCCAGCAGTTCTACAGGGGGCGCGACCCATGGCTACACCTTC
D gene: TRBD1; clone size: NA; J gene: TRBJ1-5; V gene: TRBV18; CDR3 protein: CASSPTQGAPGQFNQPQHF; CDR3 DNA: TGTGCCAGCTCACCTACTCAAGGGGCTCCGGGACAGTTCAATCAGCCCCAGCATTTT
D gene: NA; clone size: NA; J gene: TRBJ1-2; V gene: TRBV7-2; CDR3 protein: CASSLGSAEKAYGYTF; CDR3 DNA: TGTGCCAGCAGCTTAGGGAGTGCGGAGAAAGCCTATGGCTACACCTTC
D gene: TRBD2; clone size: NA; J gene: TRBJ2-1; V gene: TRBV18; CDR3 protein: CASSPPVGLAGVNEQFF; CDR3 DNA: TGTGCCAGCTCACCACCGGTCGGACTAGCGGGGGTGAATGAGCAGTTCTTC
D gene: TRBD2; clone size: NA; J gene: TRBJ2-3; V gene: TRBV19; CDR3 protein: CASSGTSLRTDTQYF; CDR3 DNA: TGTGCCAGTAGCGGGACTAGCTTACGGACAGATACGCAGTATTTT
D gene: NA; clone size: once; J gene: TRBJ2-1; V gene: TRBV18; CDR3 protein: CASSATRQDEQFF; CDR3 DNA: TGTGCCAGCTCAGCGACCAGGCAAGATGAGCAGTTCTTC
D gene: NA; clone size: NA; J gene: TRBJ1-5; V gene: TRBV19; CDR3 protein: CASSLRRDQPQHF; CDR3 DNA: TGTGCCAGTAGTTTACGCAGGGATCAGCCCCAGCATTTT
D gene: NA; clone size: NA; J gene: TRBJ2-7; V gene: TRBV29-1; CDR3 protein: CSVAGQPSYEQYF; CDR3 DNA: TGCAGCGTGGCTGGACAGCCCTCCTACGAGCAGTACTTC
D gene: NA; clone size: NA; J gene: TRBJ1-6; V gene: TRBV14; CDR3 protein: CASSQDFGGSPLHF; CDR3 DNA: TGTGCCAGCAGCCAAGATTTCGGGGGTTCACCCCTCCACTTT
D gene: TRBD1; clone size: NA; J gene: TRBJ1-4; V gene: TRBV14; CDR3 protein: CASSLRVSRGHGNEKLFF; CDR3 DNA: TGTGCCAGCAGCCTGAGGGTCAGCAGGGGGCATGGAAATGAAAAACTGTTTTTT
D gene: TRBD1; clone size: NA; J gene: TRBJ1-1; V gene: TRBV6-5; CDR3 protein: CASSYVAGGRTEAFF; CDR3 DNA: TGTGCCAGCAGTTACGTCGCAGGGGGACGGACTGAAGCTTTCTTT
D gene: NA; clone size: once; J gene: TRBJ1-6; V gene: TRBV5-1; CDR3 protein: CASSLSPGGQGSPLHF; CDR3 DNA: TGCGCCAGCAGCTTGAGTCCGGGCGGACAAGGTTCACCCCTCCACTTT
D gene: NA; clone size: NA; J gene: TRBJ1-2; V gene: TRBV9; CDR3 protein: CASSVAALGYGYTF; CDR3 DNA: TGTGCCAGCAGCGTAGCCGCCCTCGGGTATGGCTACACCTTC
D gene: TRBD1; clone size: NA; J gene: TRBJ1-2; V gene: TRBV25-1; CDR3 protein: CASSESRDRVQGNGYTF; CDR3 DNA: TGTGCCAGCAGTGAAAGTCGGGACAGGGTTCAAGGGAATGGCTACACCTTC
D gene: NA; clone size: once; J gene: TRBJ2-3; V gene: TRBV11-1; CDR3 protein: CASSLAPGQVDTQYF; CDR3 DNA: TGTGCCAGCAGCTTAGCCCCGGGGCAGGTAGATACGCAGTATTTT
D gene: NA; clone size: NA; J gene: TRBJ1-2; V gene: TRBV7-2; CDR3 protein: CASSLDLGAQYGYTF; CDR3 DNA: TGTGCCAGCAGCTTAGATTTGGGGGCGCAATATGGCTACACCTTC
D gene: TRBD1; clone size: NA; J gene: TRBJ1-2; V gene: TRBV7-9; CDR3 protein: CASSLAGQGYYGYTF; CDR3 DNA: TGTGCCAGCAGCTTAGCAGGACAGGGGTACTATGGCTACACCTTC